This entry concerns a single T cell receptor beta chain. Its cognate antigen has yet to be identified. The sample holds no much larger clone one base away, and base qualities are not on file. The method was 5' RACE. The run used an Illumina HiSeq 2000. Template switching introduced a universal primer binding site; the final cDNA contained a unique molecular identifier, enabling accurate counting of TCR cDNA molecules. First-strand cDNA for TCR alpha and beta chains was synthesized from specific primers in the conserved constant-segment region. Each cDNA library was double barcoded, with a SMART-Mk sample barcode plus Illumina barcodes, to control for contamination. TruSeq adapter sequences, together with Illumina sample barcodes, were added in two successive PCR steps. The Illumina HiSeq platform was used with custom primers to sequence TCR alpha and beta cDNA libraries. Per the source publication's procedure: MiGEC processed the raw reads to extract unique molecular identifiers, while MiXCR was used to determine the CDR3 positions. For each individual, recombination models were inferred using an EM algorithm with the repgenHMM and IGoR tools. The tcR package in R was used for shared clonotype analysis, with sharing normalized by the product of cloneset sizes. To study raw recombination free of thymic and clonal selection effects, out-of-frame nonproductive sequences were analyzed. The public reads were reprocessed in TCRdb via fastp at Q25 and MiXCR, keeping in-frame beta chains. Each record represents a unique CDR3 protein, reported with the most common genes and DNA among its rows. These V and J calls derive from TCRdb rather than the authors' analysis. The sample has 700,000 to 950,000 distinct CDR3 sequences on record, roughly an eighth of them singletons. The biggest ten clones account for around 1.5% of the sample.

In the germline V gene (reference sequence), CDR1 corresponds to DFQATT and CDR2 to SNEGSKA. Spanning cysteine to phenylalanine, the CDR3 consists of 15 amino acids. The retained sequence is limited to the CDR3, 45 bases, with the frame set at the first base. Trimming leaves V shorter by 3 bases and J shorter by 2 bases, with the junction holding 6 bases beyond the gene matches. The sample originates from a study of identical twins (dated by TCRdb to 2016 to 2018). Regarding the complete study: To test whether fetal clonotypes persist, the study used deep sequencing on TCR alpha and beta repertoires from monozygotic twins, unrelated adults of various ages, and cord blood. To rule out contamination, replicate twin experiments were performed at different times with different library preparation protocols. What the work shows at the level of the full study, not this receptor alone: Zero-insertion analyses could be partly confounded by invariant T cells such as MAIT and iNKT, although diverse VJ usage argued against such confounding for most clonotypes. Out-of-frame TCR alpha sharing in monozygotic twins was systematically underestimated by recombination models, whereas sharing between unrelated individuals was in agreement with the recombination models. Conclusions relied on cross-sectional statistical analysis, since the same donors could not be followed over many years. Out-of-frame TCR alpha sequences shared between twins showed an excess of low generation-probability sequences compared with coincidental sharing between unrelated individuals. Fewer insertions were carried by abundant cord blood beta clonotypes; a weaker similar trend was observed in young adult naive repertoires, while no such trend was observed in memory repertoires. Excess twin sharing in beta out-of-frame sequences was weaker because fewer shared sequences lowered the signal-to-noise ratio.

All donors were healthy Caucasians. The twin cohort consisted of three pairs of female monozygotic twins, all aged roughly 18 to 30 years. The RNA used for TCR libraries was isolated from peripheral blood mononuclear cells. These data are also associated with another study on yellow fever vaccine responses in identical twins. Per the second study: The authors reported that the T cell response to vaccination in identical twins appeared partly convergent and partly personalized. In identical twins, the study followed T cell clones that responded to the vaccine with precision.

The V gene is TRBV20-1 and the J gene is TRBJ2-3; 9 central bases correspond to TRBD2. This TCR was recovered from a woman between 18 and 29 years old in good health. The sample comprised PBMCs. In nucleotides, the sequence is TGCAGTGCTAGCCAAGCGGGGGGCCTCACAGATACGCAGTATTTT. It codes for CSASQAGGLTDTQYF.